This TCR beta chain was captured in a study of blood T cells in healthy people across ages. Study-wide points: Among long-lived donors, naive CD4+ cells were more numerous and diversity higher than in aged donors.

A second PCR of about 6 to 11 cycles used a sample-barcoded 5' primer and a J-beta primer mix. In TCRdb, the 5' RACE reads were re-called with MiXCR into one record per CDR3 protein. This sample yields around 780,000 distinct CDR3 sequences, of which around 25% are seen a single time; around 3% belongs to the top ten. Points on this clonotype: Antigen specificity is unknown.

Researchers isolated at least 6 million PBMCs per sample. A further study also used this sample, focusing on T cells of mothers and their children.

Sequenced sample: blood. This TCR derives from a boy between 10 and 17 years old in good health.

CDR3 residues: CASSFGLAGDYTDTQYF. In DNA form, the CDR3 reads TGTGCCAGCAGTTTCGGACTAGCGGGGGACTACACAGATACGCAGTATTTT. V and J are TRBV7-3 and TRBJ2-3, with 13 bases that match TRBD2. Per germline, CDR1 SGHTA and CDR2 FQGTGA. This CDR3 spans 17 amino acids. J was trimmed by 2 bases and V by 6 bases; bases with no gene match: 8.